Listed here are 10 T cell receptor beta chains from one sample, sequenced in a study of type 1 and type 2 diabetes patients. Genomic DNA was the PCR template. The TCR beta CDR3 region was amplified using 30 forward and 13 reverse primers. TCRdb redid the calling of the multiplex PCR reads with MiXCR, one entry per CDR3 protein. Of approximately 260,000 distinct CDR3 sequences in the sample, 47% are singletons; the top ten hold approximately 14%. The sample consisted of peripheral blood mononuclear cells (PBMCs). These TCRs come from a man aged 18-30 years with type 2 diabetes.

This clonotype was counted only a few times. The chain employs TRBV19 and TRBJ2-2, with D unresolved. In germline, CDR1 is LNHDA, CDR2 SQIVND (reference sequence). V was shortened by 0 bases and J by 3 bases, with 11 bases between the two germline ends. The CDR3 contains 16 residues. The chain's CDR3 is CASSIDLKPHTGELFF. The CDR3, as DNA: TGTGCCAGTAGTATAGATCTTAAGCCCCACACCGGGGAGCTGTTTTTT.

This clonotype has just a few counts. The CDR3: CASYRGGTEAFF. DNA of the CDR3: TGTGCCAGCTACAGGGGGGGTACTGAAGCTTTCTTT. The chain combines TRBV6-5 with TRBJ1-1; 8 nucleotides agree with TRBD1. The CDR3 is 12 residues long. The V gene's germline CDR1 is MNHEY and CDR2 SVGAGI. V shed 8 bases, J shed 5 bases, and the junction held 4 bases outside the gene matches.

The CDR3 here is CASSDSAGGHNEQFF. The CDR3 nucleotides are TGTGCCAGCAGCGACTCCGCGGGAGGCCACAATGAGCAGTTCTTC. J is TRBJ2-1 and V is TRBV9; 8 bases fit TRBD2. V shed 3 bases and J 5 bases; nucleotides not matched to a gene: 7. The CDR3 is 15 amino acids. Germline loops: CDR1 SGDLS, CDR2 YYNGEE.

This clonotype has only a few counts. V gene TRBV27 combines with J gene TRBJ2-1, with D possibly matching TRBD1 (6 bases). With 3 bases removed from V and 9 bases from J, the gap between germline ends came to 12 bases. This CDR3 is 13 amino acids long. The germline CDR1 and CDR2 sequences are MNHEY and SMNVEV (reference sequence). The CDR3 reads CASSFLGAGEQFF. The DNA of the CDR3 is TGTGCCAGCAGTTTTTTGGGGGCCGGTGAGCAGTTCTTC.

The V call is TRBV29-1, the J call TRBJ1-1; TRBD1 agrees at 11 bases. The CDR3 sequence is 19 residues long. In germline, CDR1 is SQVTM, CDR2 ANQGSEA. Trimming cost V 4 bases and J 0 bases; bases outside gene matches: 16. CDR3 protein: CSVAGRDRGFSGVNTEAFF. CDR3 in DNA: TGCAGCGTTGCGGGAAGGGACAGGGGGTTTTCGGGAGTGAACACTGAAGCTTTCTTT. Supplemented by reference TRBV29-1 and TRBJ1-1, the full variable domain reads SAVISQKPSRDICQRGTSLTIQCQVDSQVTMMFWYRQQPGQSLTLIATANQGSEATYESGFVIDKFPISRPNLTFSTLTVSNMSPEDSSIYLCSVAGRDRGFSGVNTEAFFGQGTRLTVV.

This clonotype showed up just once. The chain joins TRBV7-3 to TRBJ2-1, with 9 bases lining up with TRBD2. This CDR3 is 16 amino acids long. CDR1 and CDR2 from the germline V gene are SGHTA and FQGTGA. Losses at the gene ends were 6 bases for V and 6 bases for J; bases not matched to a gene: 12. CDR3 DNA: TGTGCCAGCAGTTTGGCAGAGGCGGGGGGGCTCAATGAGCAGTTCTTC. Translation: CASSLAEAGGLNEQFF.

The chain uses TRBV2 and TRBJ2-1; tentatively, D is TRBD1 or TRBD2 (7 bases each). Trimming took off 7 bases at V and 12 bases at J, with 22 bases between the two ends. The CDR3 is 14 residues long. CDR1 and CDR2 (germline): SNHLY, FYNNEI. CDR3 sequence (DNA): TGTGCCAGCATGACCCAGGGGGGGGGAGGTGGGCAGTTCTTC. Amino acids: CASMTQGGGGGQFF.

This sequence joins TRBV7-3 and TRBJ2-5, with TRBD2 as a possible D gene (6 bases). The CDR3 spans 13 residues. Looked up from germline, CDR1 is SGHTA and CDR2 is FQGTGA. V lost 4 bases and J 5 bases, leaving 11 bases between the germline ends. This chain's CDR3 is CASSWTTAETQYF. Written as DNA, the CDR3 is TGTGCCAGCAGCTGGACTACCGCCGAGACCCAGTACTTC. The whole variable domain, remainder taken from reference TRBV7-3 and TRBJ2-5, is GAGVSQTPSNKVTEKGKYVELRCDPISGHTALYWYRQSLGQGPEFLIYFQGTGAADDSGLPNDRFFAVRPEGSVSTLKIQRTERGDSAVYLCASSWTTAETQYFGPGTRLLVL.

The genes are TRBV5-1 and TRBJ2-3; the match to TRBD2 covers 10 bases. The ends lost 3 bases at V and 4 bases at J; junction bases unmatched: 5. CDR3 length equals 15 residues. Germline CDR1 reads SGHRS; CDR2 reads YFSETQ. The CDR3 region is CASSSLGTSADTQYF. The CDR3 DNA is TGCGCCAGCAGCTCTCTGGGGACTAGCGCAGATACGCAGTATTTT.

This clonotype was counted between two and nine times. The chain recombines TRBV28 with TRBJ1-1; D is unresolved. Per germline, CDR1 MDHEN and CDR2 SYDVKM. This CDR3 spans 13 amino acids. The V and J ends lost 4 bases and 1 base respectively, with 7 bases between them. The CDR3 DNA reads TGTGCCAGCAGTTGGTCACAGAACACTGAAGCTTTCTTT. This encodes CASSWSQNTEAFF.